One sample yielded the 10 T cell receptor beta chains listed below, sequenced in a study of vaccination effects on CD4 cells after COVID-19. TCRdb keeps only in-frame clones here, not all; method: immunoSEQ multiplex PCR. Here the sample spans 45,000 or so clones, 55% to 75% being singletons. Their recognized antigens are unknown. Following culture for approximately ten days, CD4+ T cells were isolated. Participants got two doses of BNT162b2 or mRNA-1273 vaccine. Sequencing was performed on CD4+ T cells from PBMCs cultured without peptide, taken after COVID-19 vaccination. The receptors derive from a human donor who received a COVID-19 vaccine.

The CDR3 loop reads CASSQLTGGWSADTQYF. CDR3 coding DNA: TGTGCCAGCAGCCAATTAACAGGGGGCTGGAGCGCAGATACGCAGTATTTT. The V and J genes are TRBV3-1 (or the pseudogene TRBV3-2) and TRBJ2-3; 9 bases fit TRBD1. Germline CDR1 LGHDT, CDR2 YNNKEL (reference sequence). V shed 2 bases, J shed 4 bases, and the junction held 10 bases outside the gene matches. The CDR3 has 17 amino acids.

The rearrangement uses TRBV27 and TRBJ2-7; 9 nucleotides line up with TRBD1. This CDR3 spans 16 amino acids. V trimming: 5 bases; J trimming: 4 bases; junction bases outside the gene matches: 12. Looked up from germline, CDR1 is MNHEY and CDR2 is SMNVEV (reference sequence). The CDR3 coding sequence is TGTGCCAGCAGTCGAAACGGGGGACAGGGCGGGTACGAGCAGTACTTC. This codes for CASSRNGGQGGYEQYF.

The chain is built from TRBV4-2 and TRBJ1-3; tentatively, D is TRBD1 (5 bases). Trimming removed 5 bases from V and 4 bases from J, with 15 bases in between. CDR3 length equals 15 residues. Germline-derived CDR1 and CDR2 are LGHNA and YNFKEQ. The CDR3 spells CASSLIGTLGNTIYF. CDR3 nucleotide sequence: TGTGCCAGCAGCTTAATAGGGACCCTGGGAAACACCATATATTTT.

The J gene is TRBJ2-1, the V gene TRBV5-4; TRBD2 matches at 9 bases. V gave up 0 bases and J gave up 11 bases; unmatched junction bases: 15. CDR1 and CDR2 (germline): SGHNT, YYREEE (reference sequence). The CDR3 is 17 amino acids. CDR3 sequence: CASSLGWREGLIGQQFF. The CDR3 bases are TGTGCCAGCAGCTTGGGGTGGCGGGAGGGCCTCATTGGGCAGCAGTTCTTC.

In its sample, this clone was seen a few times. The rearrangement links TRBV7-7 to TRBJ1-2, with 7 bases that match TRBD1. This CDR3 spans 15 amino acids. Looked up from germline, CDR1 is SSHAT and CDR2 is FNYEAQ (reference sequence). V lost 6 bases to trimming and J lost 6 bases; unmatched junction nucleotides: 13. The CDR3 nucleotides read TGTGCCAGCAGTCCTAACCAGGGACAGTCTAATGGCTACACCTTC. This translates into CASSPNQGQSNGYTF. Supplemented by reference TRBV7-7 and TRBJ1-2, the full variable domain reads GAGVSQSPRYKVTKRGQDVTLRCDPISSHATLYWYQQALGQGPEFLTYFNYEAQPDKSGLPSDRFSAERPEGSISTLTIQRTEQRDSAMYRCASSPNQGQSNGYTFGSGTRLTVV.

The chain links TRBV6-5 to TRBJ2-5, with 9 nucleotides matching TRBD2. The trim removed 6 bases at V and 5 bases at J, leaving 7 bases unmatched. The CDR3 spans 14 residues. Germline CDR1 reads MNHEY; CDR2 reads SVGAGI. CDR3 sequence reads: CASSRGGARETQYF. The CDR3 nucleotides read TGTGCCAGCAGCCGCGGGGGGGCAAGGGAGACCCAGTACTTC.

The chain employs TRBV11-2 and TRBJ1-4; D possibly corresponds to TRBD1 (5 bases). Germline lookup yields CDR1 SGHAT and CDR2 FQNNGV. Trimming left V 2 bases short and J 3 bases short, with 19 bases between. The CDR3 sequence is 18 residues long. CDR3 in amino acids: CASSLFDPGRGSNEKLFF. CDR3 in DNA: TGTGCCAGCAGCTTATTTGATCCGGGAAGGGGTTCTAATGAAAAACTGTTTTTT.

This sequence joins TRBV7-9 and TRBJ2-7; 7 nucleotides match TRBD1. J lost 2 bases, V lost 1 base, and 5 bases had no gene match. The CDR3 consists of 15 residues. Germline CDR1 and CDR2: SEHNR and FQNEAQ (reference sequence). The CDR3 sequence is CASSLGSGQTYEQYF. CDR3 DNA: TGTGCCAGCAGCTTAGGGTCGGGACAGACCTACGAGCAGTACTTC. Combining the CDR3 with reference TRBV7-9 and TRBJ2-7 gives the whole variable domain DTGVSQNPRHKITKRGQNVTFRCDPISEHNRLYWYRQTLGQGPEFLTYFQNEAQLEKSRLLSDRFSAERPKGSFSTLEIQRTEQGDSAMYLCASSLGSGQTYEQYFGPGTRLTVT.

V usage is TRBV5-1 and J usage is TRBJ2-1, with D hard to call. Germline V gene data show CDR1 as SGHRS and CDR2 as YFSETQ. The CDR3 totals 15 residues. Trimming left V 4 bases short and J 3 bases short, with 14 bases between. The CDR3, as DNA: TGCGCCAGCAGCCCCTATGGGGATCACTACAATGAGCAGTTCTTC. This translates into CASSPYGDHYNEQFF.

This chain connects TRBV6-6 to TRBJ1-5; unclear D gene. V was pared by 7 bases and J by 6 bases, with 10 bases between. The CDR3 loop spans 12 amino acids. The germline gives CDR1 MNHNY, CDR2 SVGAGI (reference sequence). DNA for the CDR3: TGTGCCAGCACTTATGAAAGTCAGCCCCAGCATTTT. This sequence encodes CASTYESQPQHF.